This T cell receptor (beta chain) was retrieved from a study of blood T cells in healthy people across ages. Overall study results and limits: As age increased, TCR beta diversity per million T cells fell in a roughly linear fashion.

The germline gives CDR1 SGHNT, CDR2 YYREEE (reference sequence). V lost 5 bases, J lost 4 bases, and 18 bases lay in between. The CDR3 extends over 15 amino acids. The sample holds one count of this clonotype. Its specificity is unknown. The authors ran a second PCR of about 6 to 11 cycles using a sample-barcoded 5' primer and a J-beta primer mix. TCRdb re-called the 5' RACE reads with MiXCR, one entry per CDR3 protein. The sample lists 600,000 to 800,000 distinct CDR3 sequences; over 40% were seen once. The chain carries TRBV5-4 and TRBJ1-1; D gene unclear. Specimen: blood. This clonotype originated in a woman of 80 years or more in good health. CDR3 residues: CASSFGWGIGTEAFF. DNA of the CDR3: TGTGCCAGCAGTTTTGGGTGGGGAATTGGCACTGAAGCTTTCTTT.